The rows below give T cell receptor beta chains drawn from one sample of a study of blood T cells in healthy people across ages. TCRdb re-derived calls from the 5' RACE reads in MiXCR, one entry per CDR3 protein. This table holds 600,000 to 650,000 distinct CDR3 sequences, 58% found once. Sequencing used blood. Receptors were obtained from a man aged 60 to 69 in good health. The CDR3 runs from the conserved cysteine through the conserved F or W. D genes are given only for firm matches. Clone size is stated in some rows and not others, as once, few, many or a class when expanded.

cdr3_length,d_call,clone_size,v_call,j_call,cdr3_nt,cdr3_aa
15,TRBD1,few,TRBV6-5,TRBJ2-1,TGTGCCAGCAGTAGTGCAGGACAGGGATACAATGAGCAGTTCTTC,CASSSAGQGYNEQFF
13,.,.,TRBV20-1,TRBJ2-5,TGCAGTGCACCCCTTACATGGGAAGAGACCCAGTACTTC,CSAPLTWEETQYF
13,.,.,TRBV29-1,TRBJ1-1,TGCAGCGGGGGGACGGCTTGGGGCACTGAAGCTTTCTTT,CSGGTAWGTEAFF
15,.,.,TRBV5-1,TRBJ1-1,TGCGCCAGCAGCCCGGGGACATTTATGAACACTAAAGCTTTCTTT,CASSPGTFMNTKAFF
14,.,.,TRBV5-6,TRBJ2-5,TGTGCCAGCAGCTTGTGGGGCACAACGGAGACCCAGTACTTC,CASSLWGTTETQYF
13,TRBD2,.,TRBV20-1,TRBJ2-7,TGCAGTGCTGATTCCAGCGGGGCTTACGAGCAGTACTTC,CSADSSGAYEQYF
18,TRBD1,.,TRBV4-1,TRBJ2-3,TGCGCCAGCAGCCAAGACCATGAGGGGACAGGGCTCCATCGTACGCAGTATTTT,CASSQDHEGTGLHRTQYF
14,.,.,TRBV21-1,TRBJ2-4,TGTGCCAGCAGCAAAGTAGGAAGGTCGGGGGAGCAGTACTTC,CASSKVGRSGEQYF
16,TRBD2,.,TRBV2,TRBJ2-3,TGTGCCAGCAGTGCATCTAGCGGCTTTAGCACAGATACGCAGTATTTT,CASSASSGFSTDTQYF
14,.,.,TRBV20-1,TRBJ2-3,TGCAGTGCTAGCTCTCGGGGGGCGCTAGATACGCAGTATTTT,CSASSRGALDTQYF
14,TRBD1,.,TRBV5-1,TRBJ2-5,TGCGCCAGCAATCTTAACAGGGGGCATGAGACCCAGTACTTC,CASNLNRGHETQYF
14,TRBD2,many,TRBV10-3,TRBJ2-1,TGTGCCATCAGGCATCCTAGCGGGGGCGTTGAGCAGTTCTTC,CAIRHPSGGVEQFF
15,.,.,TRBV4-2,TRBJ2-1,TGTGCCAGCAGCCAAGCCGGCAGCGGATACAATGAGCAGTTCTTC,CASSQAGSGYNEQFF
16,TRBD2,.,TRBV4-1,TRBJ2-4,TGCGCCAGCAGCCAAGGGCCGCTAGCGGGCAAAAACATTCAGTACTTC,CASSQGPLAGKNIQYF
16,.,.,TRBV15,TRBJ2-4,TGTGCCACCAGCAGAGATACTGGGTTAGCCAAAAACATTCAGTACTTC,CATSRDTGLAKNIQYF
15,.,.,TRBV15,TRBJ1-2,TGTGCCACCAGCAGAGATACCCACGAGAACTATGGCTACACCTTC,CATSRDTHENYGYTF
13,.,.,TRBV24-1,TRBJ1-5,TGTGCCACCAGTGACGTTAGCAATCAGCCCCAGCATTTT,CATSDVSNQPQHF
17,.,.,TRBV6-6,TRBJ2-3,TGTGCCGCCCAAGGGGAGACAGGCCTCGGTGGCACAGATACGCAGTATTTT,CAAQGETGLGGTDTQYF
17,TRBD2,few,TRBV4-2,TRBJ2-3,TGTGCCAGCAGCCATGGGCTCGGGACTAGCGGCACAGATACGCAGTATTTT,CASSHGLGTSGTDTQYF
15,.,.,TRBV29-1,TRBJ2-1,TGCAGCGTTGACCGGGACGCCTACTCCTACAATGAGCAGTTCTTC,CSVDRDAYSYNEQFF
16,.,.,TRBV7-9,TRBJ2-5,TGTGCCAGCAGCTTAGGGATGTCGCGGGTCCAAGAGACCCAGTACTTC,CASSLGMSRVQETQYF
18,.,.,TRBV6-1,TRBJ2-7,TGTACCAGCAGTGAAGAGCTGGTAGAACGGGTTGGTGACTACGAGCAGTACTTC,CTSSEELVERVGDYEQYF
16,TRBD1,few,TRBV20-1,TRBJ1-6,TGCAGTGCTGCCCCTCCCCGGACAGGGAATAATTCACCCCTCCACTTT,CSAAPPRTGNNSPLHF
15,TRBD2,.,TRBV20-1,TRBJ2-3,TGCAGCGCCGCCGATAGCGGGGGGAACACAGATACGCAGTATTTT,CSAADSGGNTDTQYF
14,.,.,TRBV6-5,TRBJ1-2,TGTGCCAGCAGCGTCCGGGAGAGGGGCTATGGCTACACCTTC,CASSVRERGYGYTF
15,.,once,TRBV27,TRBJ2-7,TGTGCCAGCAGTTTATCCGGACTGGGCCGTTACGAGCAGTACTTC,CASSLSGLGRYEQYF
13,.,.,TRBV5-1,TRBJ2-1,TGCGCCAGCAGGCTTCAGGAGGGTTATGAGCAGTTCTTC,CASRLQEGYEQFF
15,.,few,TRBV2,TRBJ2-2,TGTGCCAGCAGTGACGTGCGGGGGCCCACCGGGGAGCTGTTTTTT,CASSDVRGPTGELFF
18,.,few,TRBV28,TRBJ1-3,TGTGCCAGCAGTTTAGCCTCGGCAGGAGGGAGCTCTGGAAACACCATATATTTT,CASSLASAGGSSGNTIYF
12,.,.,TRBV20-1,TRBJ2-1,TGCAGTGCTTTGACTAACTACAATGAGCAGTTCTTC,CSALTNYNEQFF
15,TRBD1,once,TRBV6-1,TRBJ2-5,TGTGCCAGCAGTGACGGGACAGGGGGTTGGGAGACCCAGTACTTC,CASSDGTGGWETQYF
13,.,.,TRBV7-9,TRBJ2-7,TGTGCCAGCAGCTTAGTGGCCCCTCGGGAGCAGTACTTC,CASSLVAPREQYF
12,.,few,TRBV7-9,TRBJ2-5,TGTGCCAGCAGCTTAAGCCCGCAGACCCAGTACTTC,CASSLSPQTQYF
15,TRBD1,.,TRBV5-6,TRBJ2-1,TGTGCCAGCAGCTCCATAGGACAGGGCTTTGCTGAGCAGTTCTTC,CASSSIGQGFAEQFF
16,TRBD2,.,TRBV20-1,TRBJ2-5,TGCAGTGCTAGTCCTCCTAGCGGGGGGCGGCAAGAGACCCAGTACTTC,CSASPPSGGRQETQYF
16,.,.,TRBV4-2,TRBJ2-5,TGTGCCAGCAGCCAAGAGGGAAACTGGATCGCCAATGAGCAGTACTTC,CASSQEGNWIANEQYF
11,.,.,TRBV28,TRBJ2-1,TGTGCCAGCAGGTCCCCATGGGAGCAGTTCTTC,CASRSPWEQFF
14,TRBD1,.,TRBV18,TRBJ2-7,TGTGCCAGCTCACCCGGGACAGCGAACGACGAGCAGTACTTC,CASSPGTANDEQYF
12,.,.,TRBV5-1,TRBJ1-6,TGCGCCAGCAGCGAACTTAATTCACCCCTCCACTTT,CASSELNSPLHF
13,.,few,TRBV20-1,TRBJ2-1,TGCAGTGCTACGGACGGGGGATACAATGAGCAGTTCTTC,CSATDGGYNEQFF
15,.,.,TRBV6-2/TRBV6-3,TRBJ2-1,TGTGCCAGCAGTCCACGGGGAAGGGGCTACAATGAGCAGTTCTTC,CASSPRGRGYNEQFF
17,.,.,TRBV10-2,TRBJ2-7,TGCGCCAGCAGTGAGCCCTTCTCCCAGGGGAAATCCTACGAGCAGTACTTC,CASSEPFSQGKSYEQYF
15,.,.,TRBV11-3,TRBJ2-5,TGTGCCAGCAGCCATAGAGGACAGGGAGGGGAGACCCAGTACTTC,CASSHRGQGGETQYF
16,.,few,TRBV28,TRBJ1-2,TGTGCCAGCGCCCCTCCCACGGGCCCAGCTAACTATGGCTACACCTTC,CASAPPTGPANYGYTF
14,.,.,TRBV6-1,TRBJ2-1,TGTGCCAGCAGCAGTCCAATTACGGTCAATGAGCAGTTCTTC,CASSSPITVNEQFF
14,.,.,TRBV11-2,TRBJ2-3,TGTGCCAGCAGCCGCCGGGTCCGGGCAGATACGCAGTATTTT,CASSRRVRADTQYF
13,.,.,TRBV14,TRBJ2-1,TGTGCCAGCAGCCGTAACGGCTACAATGAGCAGTTCTTC,CASSRNGYNEQFF
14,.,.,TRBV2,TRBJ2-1,TGTGCCGGCCGAGAGCTACAGGGAATTGGGGAGCAGTTCTTC,CAGRELQGIGEQFF
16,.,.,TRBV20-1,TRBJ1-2,TGCAGTGCTCCCTCCTCCGGGACGGCCACCCTCTATGGCTACACCTTC,CSAPSSGTATLYGYTF
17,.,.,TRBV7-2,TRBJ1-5,TGTGCCAGCAGCTTAGGACCGCCCAGGGGTAGCAATCAGCCCCAGCATTTT,CASSLGPPRGSNQPQHF